The clone carrying this T cell receptor beta chain appeared a single time. The sample is drawn from a study of blood T cell repertoires in COVID-19. Study-wide background: Sites across the United States, Italy and Spain contributed samples from acute and convalescent COVID-19. T cells, B-cell-depleted T cells, or PBMCs supplied cDNA or gDNA.

Germline loops: CDR1 GTSNPN, CDR2 SVGIG (reference sequence). This CDR3 contains 16 residues. The junction had 9 bases not matched to a gene; V was cut back by 0 bases and J by 8 bases. As processed by the authors: Estimates of nucleated cell counts were drawn from the amplification of reference gene primers. TCRdb's table, derived via immunoSEQ multiplex PCR, lists solely in-frame clones and lacks some. V, J and clone size derive from that table, while D and trimming were established from the DNA sequence. In the table there are about 240,000 clones, nearly 95% of which are singletons. During active infection, Seattle patients enrolled and were then monitored through disease.

This receptor was obtained from a man younger than 45 with COVID-19, enrolled during active disease. The chain combines TRBV30 with TRBJ2-1; TRBD2 matches 11 bases. What was sequenced was peripheral blood. The CDR3 region is CAWSVNPSGGRDEQFF. CDR3 nucleotides: TGTGCCTGGAGTGTAAATCCTAGCGGGGGGCGGGATGAGCAGTTCTTC.